This TCR beta chain was retrieved from a study of metastatic and nonmetastatic thyroid tumors. Study details: Patients with malignant and benign thyroid disease provided blood and tumor or nodule tissue, whose repertoires were compared.

Treatment of any kind had been given to no patient before thyroid surgery. The CDR3 covers 14 residues. Germline values: CDR1 SGHVS, CDR2 FQNEAQ. V was pared by 5 bases and J by 5 bases, with 15 bases between. Original processing notes: The study's classifier, a distant-metastasis tool for papillary thyroid cancer, was built using CDR3 differences across clinicopathological groups. Through MiXCR, TCRdb re-clonotyped the PCR reads. These V and J calls derive from TCRdb rather than the authors' analysis. The table shows approximately 15,000 clones, with roughly a quarter occurring only once. Sequenced input: tumor tissue. J is TRBJ1-2 and V is TRBV7-8; maybe TRBD1 (5 bases). The sequence derives from a female donor with papillary thyroid cancer or a benign thyroid nodule (not recorded which). Some clones in this sample may be carry-over from other donors' samples. CDR3: CASSPRRGEYGYTF. The CDR3 nucleotides read TGTGCCAGCAGCCCCCGTCGAGGGGAGTATGGCTACACCTTC.